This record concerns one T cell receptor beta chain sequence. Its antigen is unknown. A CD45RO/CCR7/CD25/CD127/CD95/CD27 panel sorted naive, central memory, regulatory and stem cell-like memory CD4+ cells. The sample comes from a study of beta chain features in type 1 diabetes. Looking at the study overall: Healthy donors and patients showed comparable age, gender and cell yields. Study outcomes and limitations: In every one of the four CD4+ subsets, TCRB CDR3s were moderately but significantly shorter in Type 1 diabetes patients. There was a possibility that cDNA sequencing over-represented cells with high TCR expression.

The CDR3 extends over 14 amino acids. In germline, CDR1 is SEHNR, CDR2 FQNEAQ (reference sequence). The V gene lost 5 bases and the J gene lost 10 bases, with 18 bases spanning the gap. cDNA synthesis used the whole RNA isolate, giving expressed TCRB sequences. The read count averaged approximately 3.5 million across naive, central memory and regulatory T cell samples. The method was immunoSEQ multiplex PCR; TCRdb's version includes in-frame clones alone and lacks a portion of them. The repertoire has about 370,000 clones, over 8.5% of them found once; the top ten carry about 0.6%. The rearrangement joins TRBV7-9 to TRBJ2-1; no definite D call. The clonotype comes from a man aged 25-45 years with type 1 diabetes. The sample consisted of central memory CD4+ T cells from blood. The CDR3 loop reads CASSPPLDLREQFF. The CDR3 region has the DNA TGTGCCAGCAGCCCCCCCCTAGATTTGAGGGAGCAGTTCTTC. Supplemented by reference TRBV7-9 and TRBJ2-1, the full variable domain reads DTGVSQNPRHKITKRGQNVTFRCDPISEHNRLYWYRQTLGQGPEFLTYFQNEAQLEKSRLLSDRFSAERPKGSFSTLEIQRTEQGDSAMYLCASSPPLDLREQFFGPGTRLTVL.